This T cell receptor beta chain was identified in a study of PD-1 blockade in classical Hodgkin lymphoma. Sequencing was performed with immunoSEQ multiplex PCR; in TCRdb, only in-frame clones are kept and a portion is missing. The data contain tens of thousands of clones, 85% to 90% of them singletons. As to time point: cycle 4 day 1 (C4D1), after 6 weeks of nivolumab. Brentuximab vedotin exposure varied among the patients, all of whom had relapsed after autologous stem cell transplantation. Negative selection with magnetic separation was used to purify CD4+ T cells from thawed PBMCs. The sequencing here drew on CD4+ T cells from blood, taken before the fourth cycle of nivolumab. The source is a human donor with classical Hodgkin lymphoma.

The chain's CDR3 is CASMYSDRSNQPQHF. The CDR3 bases are TGTGCCAGTATGTATTCGGACAGAAGCAATCAGCCCCAGCATTTT. This chain joins TRBV19 and TRBJ1-5, with a tentative D call TRBD1 (6 bases). The CDR3 has 15 residues. CDR1 is LNHDA, CDR2 SQIVND, per germline (reference sequence). V was cut by 7 bases and J by 1 base, with 14 bases left in between.